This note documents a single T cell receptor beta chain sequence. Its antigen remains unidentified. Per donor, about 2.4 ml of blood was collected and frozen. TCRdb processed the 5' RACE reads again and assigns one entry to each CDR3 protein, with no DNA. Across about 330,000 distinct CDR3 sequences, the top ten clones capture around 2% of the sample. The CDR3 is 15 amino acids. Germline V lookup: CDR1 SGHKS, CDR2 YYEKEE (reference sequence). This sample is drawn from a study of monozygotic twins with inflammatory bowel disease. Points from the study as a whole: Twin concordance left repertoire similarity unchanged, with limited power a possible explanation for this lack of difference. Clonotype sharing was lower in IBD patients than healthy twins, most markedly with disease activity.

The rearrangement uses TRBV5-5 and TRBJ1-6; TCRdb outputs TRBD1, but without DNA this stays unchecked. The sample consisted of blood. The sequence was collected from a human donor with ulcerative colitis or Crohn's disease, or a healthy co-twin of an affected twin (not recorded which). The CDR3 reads CASSRSGTGGSPLHF.